This TCR beta chain was sequenced during a study of T-cell reconstitution after alpha-beta-depleted transplantation in children. It was with unique molecular identifiers that the TCRbeta library was prepared. TCRdb re-called the PCR reads with MiXCR, one entry per CDR3 protein. The sample shows about 1,000,000 distinct CDR3 sequences, under 30% of them seen only once. This CDR3 has 16 amino acids. J gave up 0 bases and V 3 bases, and 7 bases lay outside the gene matches. Germline V CDR1 and CDR2: SGHRS, YFSETQ. This clonotype was seen more than once but under ten times. As yet, its antigen is unknown. Regarding the study as a whole: About two months after transplant, alpha-beta T cells reportedly came from several hundred expanded graft clones.

The TCR was taken from a boy under two years old who had a stem cell transplant for SCID, so the T cells may come from the graft donor. The chain joins TRBV5-1 to TRBJ1-1, with 8 bases identical to TRBD1. The sequenced sample was PBMCs, mostly from graft donor cells, obtained 360 days after TCRalphabeta/CD19-depleted stem cell transplant. CDR3 residues: CASSSGQGRVNTEAFF. The DNA for the CDR3 is TGCGCCAGCAGCTCTGGACAGGGAAGAGTGAACACTGAAGCTTTCTTT.